These T cell receptor beta chains were read from a single sample in a study of shared clonotypes between healthy human individuals. Sequencing used immunoSEQ multiplex PCR; TCRdb keeps in-frame clones, though not all of them. Altogether 2 million to 2.5 million clones are present, about 92% being singletons, with the ten largest covering about 1.5%. Material for sequencing was naive CD8+ T cells from PBMCs. The source of these receptors is a man younger than 30 in good health. Some clones in this sample may be carry-over from other donors' samples. The CDR3 runs from the conserved cysteine through the conserved F or W. A D gene is named only where the DNA matches it firmly. Clone size is stated in some rows and not others, as once, few, many or a class when expanded.

clone_size d_call j_call v_call cdr3_aa cdr3_nt
- TRBD2 TRBJ2-7 TRBV25-1 CASSESWREGTYEQYF TGTGCCAGCAGTGAATCTTGGCGGGAGGGGACCTACGAGCAGTACTTC
- TRBD2 TRBJ2-5 TRBV29-1 CSVEWVGGTQETQYF TGCAGCGTTGAATGGGTGGGGGGGACCCAAGAGACCCAGTACTTC
few - TRBJ2-7 TRBV28 CASSSLQEFYEQYF TGTGCCAGCAGTTCCTTACAGGAGTTCTACGAGCAGTACTTC
- - TRBJ2-5 TRBV27 CASSSRVGTETQYF TGTGCCAGCAGTTCTAGGGTTGGTACGGAGACCCAGTACTTC
- - TRBJ2-7 TRBV10-3 CAISEETGPYEQYF TGTGCCATCAGTGAGGAGACAGGACCCTACGAGCAGTACTTC
- TRBD1 TRBJ1-2 TRBV9 CASSLGQAGYLGGYTF TGTGCCAGCAGTTTGGGACAGGCGGGATATCTCGGTGGCTACACCTTC
- - TRBJ1-5 TRBV4-1 CASSQDRFSSGYNQPQHF TGCGCCAGCAGCCAAGATCGGTTCAGTTCCGGGTACAATCAGCCCCAGCATTTT
- - TRBJ2-2 TRBV7-6 CASSLRSSSQRWGGELFF TGTGCCAGCAGCTTACGCTCGTCTTCCCAGAGGTGGGGCGGGGAGCTGTTTTTT
- - TRBJ2-7 TRBV10-3 CAISSRDGLTYEQYF TGTGCCATCAGTTCCCGGGACGGCCTGACCTACGAGCAGTACTTC
- TRBD1 TRBJ2-1 TRBV19 CASSMGPGGFNEQFF TGTGCCAGTAGTATGGGCCCAGGGGGCTTCAATGAGCAGTTCTTC
- - TRBJ2-1 TRBV9 CASSVARGSSYNEQFF TGTGCCAGCAGCGTAGCACGGGGGAGCTCCTACAATGAGCAGTTCTTC
- - TRBJ1-1 TRBV7-2 CASSFPTQGVTEAFF TGTGCCAGCAGCTTCCCCACTCAAGGAGTCACTGAAGCTTTCTTT
- - TRBJ2-7 TRBV28 CASSFVSEGSDEQYF TGTGCCAGCAGTTTCGTTTCTGAGGGTTCGGACGAGCAGTACTTC
- - TRBJ2-5 TRBV7-7 CASSPKAGQETQYF TGTGCCAGCAGCCCAAAGGCGGGTCAAGAGACCCAGTACTTC
- - TRBJ1-1 TRBV9 CASSVGGWNTEAFF TGTGCCAGCAGCGTGGGAGGGTGGAACACTGAAGCTTTCTTT
- - TRBJ2-3 TRBV7-3 CASSLFGGSDTQYF TGTGCCAGCAGCTTATTTGGCGGTTCCGATACGCAGTATTTT
- TRBD1 TRBJ2-1 TRBV5-1 CASSPDPGQSSYNEQFF TGCGCCAGCAGTCCTGATCCGGGACAGAGCTCCTACAATGAGCAGTTCTTC
- - TRBJ1-5 TRBV27 CASGYLRPEGNQPQHF TGTGCCAGCGGTTATCTGAGGCCGGAGGGCAATCAGCCCCAGCATTTT
- - TRBJ2-7 TRBV5-1 CASSWSTEQYF TGCGCCAGCAGCTGGAGCACCGAGCAGTACTTC
- - TRBJ1-1 TRBV6-1 CAAGEAFF TGTGCCGCCGGCGAAGCTTTCTTT
- TRBD2 TRBJ2-3 TRBV5-6 CASSFDRDYLTSPDTQYF TGTGCCAGCAGTTTCGACCGGGACTATTTAACGAGCCCAGATACGCAGTATTTT
- - TRBJ2-7 TRBV28 CASSLTGSSYEQYF TGTGCCAGCAGCTTGACCGGTAGCTCCTACGAGCAGTACTTC
- - TRBJ2-7 TRBV21-1 CASRGSTGTSYEQYF TGTGCCAGCAGGGGCTCCACCGGGACATCTTACGAGCAGTACTTC
- - TRBJ2-4 TRBV2 CASSIRGGENIQYF TGTGCCAGCAGTATCAGGGGAGGGGAAAACATTCAGTACTTC
- - TRBJ2-3 TRBV7-3 CASSSPPDTQYF TGTGCCAGCAGCAGCCCGCCAGATACGCAGTATTTT
- - TRBJ1-1 TRBV6-5 CASSYAAGRLGAFF TGTGCCAGCAGTTACGCGGCAGGGCGGTTGGGAGCTTTCTTT
- - TRBJ2-7 TRBV6-5 CASSYSGGEQYF TGTGCCAGCAGTTACTCCGGGGGCGAGCAGTACTTC
- - TRBJ1-4 TRBV28 CASSLAPNEKLFF TGTGCCAGCAGTTTGGCCCCTAATGAAAAACTGTTTTTT
- - TRBJ1-1 TRBV25-1 CASSVGFDTEAFF TGTGCCAGCAGTGTGGGGTTTGACACTGAAGCTTTCTTT
- TRBD2 TRBJ2-7 TRBV15 CATSRGTSGRNEQYF TGTGCCACCAGCAGAGGTACTAGCGGGAGAAACGAGCAGTACTTC
- - TRBJ2-5 TRBV25-1 CATTGVEAQYF TGTGCCACCACCGGGGTTGAAGCCCAGTACTTC
- - TRBJ1-2 TRBV28 CATQFTGNYGYTF TGTGCCACCCAGTTTACGGGTAACTATGGCTACACCTTC
- TRBD2 TRBJ2-7 TRBV30 CASSSGSYEQYF TGTGCCTCCTCTAGCGGGAGTTACGAGCAGTACTTC
- - TRBJ1-2 TRBV5-6 CASSLGASELRGYTF TGTGCCAGCAGCTTGGGGGCTTCCGAACTTCGGGGCTACACCTTC
- - TRBJ1-2 TRBV27 CASRAPGTIYGYTF TGTGCCAGCAGGGCCCCCGGGACAATCTATGGCTACACCTTC
once - TRBJ2-3 TRBV5-4 CASRPLREPNEGDTQYF TGTGCCAGCAGACCCCTGAGGGAGCCTAACGAGGGAGATACGCAGTATTTT
- - TRBJ1-5 TRBV4-3 CASSQDLSGQPQHF TGCGCCAGCAGCCAAGATCTCAGTGGTCAGCCCCAGCATTTT
- - TRBJ2-1 TRBV19 CASSRTRARDEQFF TGTGCCAGTAGTCGAACCAGGGCGCGTGATGAGCAGTTCTTC
once - TRBJ1-2 TRBV14 CASSQDYGGVGYGYTF TGTGCCAGCAGCCAAGATTACGGGGGCGTCGGCTATGGCTACACCTTC
- - TRBJ1-2 TRBV5-4 CASSSPGLDNYGYTF TGTGCCAGCAGCTCCCCGGGTTTGGATAACTATGGCTACACCTTC
- TRBD2 TRBJ2-1 TRBV4-3 CASSQGLAGGSYNEQFF TGCGCCAGCAGCCAAGGACTAGCGGGAGGTTCCTACAATGAGCAGTTCTTC
- TRBD2 TRBJ2-7 TRBV6-6 CASSLAGGIYEQYF TGTGCCAGCAGCCTAGCGGGAGGTATCTACGAGCAGTACTTC
- - TRBJ2-3 TRBV15 CATSGGTGTTDTQYF TGTGCCACCAGCGGAGGGACCGGGACGACAGATACGCAGTATTTT
- - TRBJ1-5 TRBV28 CASTPGRGVQPQHF TGTGCCAGCACCCCTGGGAGGGGTGTGCAGCCCCAGCATTTT
- - TRBJ2-7 TRBV27 CASSLEGGIYEQYF TGTGCCAGCAGTTTAGAGGGAGGAATCTACGAGCAGTACTTC
- TRBD2 TRBJ2-7 TRBV6-1 CASGRTSGIREQYF TGTGCCAGCGGGAGAACTAGCGGGATCCGTGAGCAGTACTTC
few TRBD1 TRBJ1-1 TRBV4-1 CASSGQGSVNTEAFF TGCGCCAGCAGCGGACAGGGTTCGGTAAACACTGAAGCTTTCTTT
once - TRBJ2-1 TRBV7-8 CASSPLKGALSYNEQFF TGTGCCAGCAGCCCTCTTAAAGGGGCGCTCTCCTACAATGAGCAGTTCTTC
- TRBD2 TRBJ2-1 TRBV28 CASSLSTSGGNEQFF TGTGCCAGCAGTTTAAGCACTAGCGGGGGTAATGAGCAGTTCTTC